Listed here are 5 T cell receptor beta chains from one sample, sequenced in a study of blood T cell repertoires in COVID-19. The data were produced by immunoSEQ multiplex PCR, yet TCRdb's version contains in-frame clones alone and is incomplete. The sample lists 450,000 or so clones; over 85% were seen once. Sample: peripheral blood. The receptors originated from a man aged 18 to 35 with COVID-19, enrolled during active disease.

The gene calls are TRBV10-1 and TRBJ2-5; possible D gene TRBD2, 5 bases. V was shortened by 4 bases and J by 5 bases, with 11 bases between the two germline ends. CDR1 and CDR2 from the germline V gene are WNHNN and SYGVQD (reference sequence). CDR3 length equals 13 residues. CDR3 sequence reads: CASSADSVETQYF. The CDR3 nucleotides read TGCGCCAGCAGTGCGGATAGCGTCGAGACCCAGTACTTC.

The chain uses TRBV19 and TRBJ2-2; tentative D call: TRBD2 (5 bases). Per the germline V gene, CDR1 is LNHDA and CDR2 is SQIVND (reference sequence). The CDR3 totals 16 residues. Trimming left V 2 bases short and J 0 bases short, with 10 bases between. This CDR3 reads CASSIKRETNTGELFF. Written as DNA, the CDR3 is TGTGCCAGTAGTATAAAGAGGGAGACGAACACCGGGGAGCTGTTTTTT.

The J gene is TRBJ2-2, the V gene TRBV19; D is perhaps TRBD2 (6 bases). The V gene lost 9 bases and the J gene lost 4 bases, with 18 bases spanning the gap. CDR1 is LNHDA, CDR2 SQIVND, per germline (reference sequence). The CDR3 is 15 amino acids. The CDR3 DNA sequence: TGTGCCAGCCTCAAGGGGATCGGGGGCACCGGGGAGCTGTTTTTT. It is translated as CASLKGIGGTGELFF. Using reference TRBV19 and TRBJ2-2 for the parts outside the CDR3, the full variable domain is DGGITQSPKYLFRKEGQNVTLSCEQNLNHDAMYWYRQDPGQGLRLIYYSQIVNDFQKGDIAEGYSVSREKKESFPLTVTSAQKNPTAFYLCASLKGIGGTGELFFGEGSRLTVL.

This chain connects TRBV28 to TRBJ1-1, with 7 bases fitting TRBD1. The CDR3 spans 14 residues. The germline CDR1 and CDR2 sequences are MDHEN and SYDVKM. Unmatched junction bases numbered 8, after V lost 4 bases and J lost 6 bases. CDR3 sequence (DNA): TGTGCCAGCAGTTCCAGGGTCCAGGGGGCTGAAGCTTTCTTT. Translation gives CASSSRVQGAEAFF. The full variable domain, its missing parts supplied by reference TRBV28 and TRBJ1-1, is DVKVTQSSRYLVKRTGEKVFLECVQDMDHENMFWYRQDPGLGLRLIYFSYDVKMKEKGDIPEGYSVSREKKERFSLILESASTNQTSMYLCASSSRVQGAEAFFGQGTRLTVV.

This clone was seen only a few times. The gene calls are TRBV24-1 and TRBJ1-1; TRBD1 matches at 7 bases. Germline CDR1 is KGHDR and CDR2 is SFDVKD. Germline trimming cut 4 bases from V and 6 bases from J; bases unmatched to any gene: 7. The CDR3 is 14 amino acids. CDR3 nucleotide sequence: TGTGCCACCAGTGACTCGGACAGGAAGGCTGAAGCTTTCTTT. The encoded protein is CATSDSDRKAEAFF.